This T cell receptor (beta chain) comes out of a study of T cells in Graves' hyperthyroidism and ophthalmopathy. Study as a whole: Peripheral blood draws took place at initial diagnosis, ahead of any treatment. Study conclusions and caveats: Most thyroid clonotypes that were expanded above 0.001 also turned up in blood.

Between the trimmed V and J ends, which lost 3 bases and 5 bases, there was a span of 15 bases. This CDR3 region has 14 residues. Germline V gives CDR1 SGHRS, CDR2 YFSETQ. As to this clonotype: Its matching antigen is unknown.

Patients affected by ophthalmopathy presented a Clinical Activity Score of at least 3, a NOSPECS grade of at least 4, and disease duration below 3 months. PBMCs were collected from an approximately 9.4 ml volume of fresh peripheral blood. Researchers amplified the TCR beta CDR3 regions from RNA transcripts. When the TCR CDR3 underwent first-round RT-PCR, the HTBI primer set was used. TCRdb re-derived calls from the multiplex PCR reads in MiXCR, one entry per CDR3 protein. Of around 620,000 distinct CDR3 sequences listed, 12% to 15% are singletons. The rearrangement joins TRBV5-1 to TRBJ2-7; perhaps D is TRBD1 or TRBD2 (6 bases each). The clonotype originates from a woman between 18 and 30 years old with Graves' ophthalmopathy. Sequenced: blood. The CDR3 protein is CASSSGKGGNEQYF. CDR3 nucleotide sequence: TGCGCCAGCAGCTCGGGTAAGGGGGGCAACGAGCAGTACTTC.